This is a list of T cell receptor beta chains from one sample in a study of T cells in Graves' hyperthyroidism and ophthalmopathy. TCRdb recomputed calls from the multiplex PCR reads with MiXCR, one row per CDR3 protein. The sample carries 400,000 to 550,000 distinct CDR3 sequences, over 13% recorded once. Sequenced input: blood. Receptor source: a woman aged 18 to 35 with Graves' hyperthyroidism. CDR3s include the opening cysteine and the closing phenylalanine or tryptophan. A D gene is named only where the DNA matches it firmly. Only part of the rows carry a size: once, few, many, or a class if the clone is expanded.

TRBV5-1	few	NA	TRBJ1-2	TGCGCCAGCAGCGGGTCCACGGGCTATGGCTACACCTTC	CASSGSTGYGYTF
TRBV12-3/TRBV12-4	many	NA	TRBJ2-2	TGTGCCAGCAGCCCACGGACCGGGGAGCTGTTTTTT	CASSPRTGELFF
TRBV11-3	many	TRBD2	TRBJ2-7	TGTGCCAGCAGCAACACATTAGCGGGAAGCTACTACGAGCAGTACTTC	CASSNTLAGSYYEQYF
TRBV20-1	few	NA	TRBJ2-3	TGCAGTGCGGTCCTAGCGTCTTACACAGATACGCAGTATTTT	CSAVLASYTDTQYF
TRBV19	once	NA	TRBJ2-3	TGTGCCAGTAGTATCGGTCCTTCAGATACGCAGTATTTT	CASSIGPSDTQYF
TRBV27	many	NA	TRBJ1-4	TGTGCCAGCAGAAAATTACAGGCTCCGTCGGGAAAACTGTTTTTT	CASRKLQAPSGKLFF
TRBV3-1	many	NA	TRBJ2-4	TGTGCCAGCAGCCAAGAACCCCTAGCCAAAAACATTCAGTACTTC	CASSQEPLAKNIQYF
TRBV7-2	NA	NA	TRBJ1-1	TGTGCCAGCAGCTTAGAAGGGGAATCAGGACTCACTGAAGCTTTCTTT	CASSLEGESGLTEAFF
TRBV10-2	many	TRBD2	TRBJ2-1	TGCGCCAGCAGTGAAAGGACTAGCGGCTACAATGAGCAGTTCTTC	CASSERTSGYNEQFF
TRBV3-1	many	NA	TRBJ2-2	TGTGCCAGCAGCCAAGCGTTTTGGCCGGGTCGTGCCGGGGAGCTGTTTTTT	CASSQAFWPGRAGELFF
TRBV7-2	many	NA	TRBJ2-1	TGTGCCAGCAGCTTAGAAGGGGAATATAGCTCCTACAATGAGCAGTTCTTC	CASSLEGEYSSYNEQFF
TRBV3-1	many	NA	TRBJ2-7	TGTGCCAGCAGCCAAGAGGGTGCTAGCCAATACTACGAGCAGTACTTC	CASSQEGASQYYEQYF
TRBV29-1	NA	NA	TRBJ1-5	TGCAGCGTGGGGGGGGACCGGAGGGATCAGCCCCAGCATTTT	CSVGGDRRDQPQHF
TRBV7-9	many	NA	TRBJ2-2	TGTGCCAGCAGCCCAGCGCGGTTACTGGGCACCGGGGAGCTGTTTTTT	CASSPARLLGTGELFF
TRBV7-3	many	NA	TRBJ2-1	TGTGCCAGCAGCTTACGTGGGGGAGACCACAATGAGCAGTTCTTC	CASSLRGGDHNEQFF
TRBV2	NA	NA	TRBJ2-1	TGTGCCAGCAGTGATCCGGGACTCGGGGACAATGAGCAGTTCTTC	CASSDPGLGDNEQFF
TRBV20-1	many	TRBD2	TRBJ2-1	TGCAGTGCTAGTAACGACCGGACTAGCGGGACCCCACTGAACTACAATGAGCAGTTCTTC	CSASNDRTSGTPLNYNEQFF
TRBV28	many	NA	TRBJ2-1	TGTGCCAGCAGAAGAGGGTTCTCCTACAATGAGCAGTTCTTC	CASRRGFSYNEQFF
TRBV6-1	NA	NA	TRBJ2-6	TGTGCCAGCAGTGAAGCGTTGTGGTACATATCTGGGGCCAACGTCCTGACTTTC	CASSEALWYISGANVLTF
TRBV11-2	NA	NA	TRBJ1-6	TGTGCCAGCGCCCTCAACTCGGGACTCCTGAGCTCCTATAATTCACCCCTCCACTTT	CASALNSGLLSSYNSPLHF
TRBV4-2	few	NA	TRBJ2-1	TGTGCCAGCAGCCGAAAGCTAGATTGGGATGAGCAGTTCTTC	CASSRKLDWDEQFF
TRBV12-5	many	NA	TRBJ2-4	TGTGCTAGTGGTTTGCTCATTCTCTGTACTCTACTAGTTGGCTATGGCAACATTCAGTACTTC	CASGLLILCTLLVGYGNIQYF
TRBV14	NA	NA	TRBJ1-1	TGTGCCAGCAGCCCTTCCGCCACCTGGGGAGCTTTCTTT	CASSPSATWGAFF
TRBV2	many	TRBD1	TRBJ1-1	TGTGCCAGCAGTTACCGGGACAGGAACACTGAAGCTTTCTTT	CASSYRDRNTEAFF
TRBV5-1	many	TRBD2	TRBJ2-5	TGCGCCAGCAGCACGGCTAGCGGGAGAGTCCAAGAGACCCAGTACTTC	CASSTASGRVQETQYF
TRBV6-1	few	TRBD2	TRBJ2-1	TGTGCCAGCAGTGTTCGGAGGCTAGCGGGAGTGGTCAATGAGCAGTTCTTC	CASSVRRLAGVVNEQFF
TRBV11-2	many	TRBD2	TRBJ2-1	TGTGCCAGCAGCTTCACAAGGGGAGGGAATGCGCAGTTCTTC	CASSFTRGGNAQFF
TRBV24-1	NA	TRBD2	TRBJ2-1	TGTGCCACGGCCGGGACTAGCGGGACGAGCTCCTACAATGAGCAGTTCTTC	CATAGTSGTSSYNEQFF
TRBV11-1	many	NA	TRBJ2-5	TGTGCCAGCAGCCCGCGCGGTGGTCGGGAGACCCAGTACTTC	CASSPRGGRETQYF
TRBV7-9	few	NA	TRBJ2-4	TGTGCCAGCAGCTTAGCTGGGGACCAAAACATTCAGTACTTC	CASSLAGDQNIQYF
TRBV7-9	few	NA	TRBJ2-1	TGTGCCAGCAGCCAGATGGGTGAGCAGTTCTTC	CASSQMGEQFF
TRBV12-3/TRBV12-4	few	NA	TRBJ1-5	TGTGCCAGCAGCCCAATATTTAGCAATCAGCCCCAGCATTTT	CASSPIFSNQPQHF
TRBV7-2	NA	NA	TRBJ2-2	TGTGCCAGCAGCCCCTGGGGCTCGAACACCGGGGAGCTGTTTTTT	CASSPWGSNTGELFF
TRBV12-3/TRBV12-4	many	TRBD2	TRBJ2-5	TGTGCCAGCAGTACGGGACTAGCGGGAGGGGGGGAGACCCAGTACTTC	CASSTGLAGGGETQYF
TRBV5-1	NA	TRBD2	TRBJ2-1	TGTGCCAGCAGCCCCACTAGCGGATATTACCGCAATGAGCAGTTCTTC	CASSPTSGYYRNEQFF
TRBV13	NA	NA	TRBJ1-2	TGTGCCAGCCGAAACGGGACCCACCAGAGCCCCTTC	CASRNGTHQSPF
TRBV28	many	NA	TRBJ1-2	TGTGCCAGCAGTCAGCTTCCGTACCCAAGTAACTATGGCTACACCTTC	CASSQLPYPSNYGYTF
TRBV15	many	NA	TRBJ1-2	TGTGCCACCAGCAGAGATCGTGCGGCCCTCTCTATGGGCTACACCTTC	CATSRDRAALSMGYTF
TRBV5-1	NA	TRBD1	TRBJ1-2	TGCGCCAGCAGCACTAGTCCCGGGACAGGAACCCACGGCTACACCTTC	CASSTSPGTGTHGYTF
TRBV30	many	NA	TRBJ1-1	TGTGCCTGGAGTGTAAGCTCAGGGGACACTGAAGCTTTCTTT	CAWSVSSGDTEAFF
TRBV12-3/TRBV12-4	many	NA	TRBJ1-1	TGTGCCAGCAGTCGGGGCTGGGGGATGGCCGCTGAAGCTTTCTTT	CASSRGWGMAAEAFF
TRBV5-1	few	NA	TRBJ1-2	TGCGCCAGCAGCCCCGCGTGGGGGGGCTATGGCTACACCTTC	CASSPAWGGYGYTF
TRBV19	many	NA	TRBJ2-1	TGTGCCAGTAGTATACCGCGGGGACAAATTACCTACAATGAGCAGTTCTTC	CASSIPRGQITYNEQFF
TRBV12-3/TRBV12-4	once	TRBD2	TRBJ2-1	TGTGCCAGCGACAAGGGGGCTAGCGGGAGGCGGAATGAGCAGTTCTTC	CASDKGASGRRNEQFF
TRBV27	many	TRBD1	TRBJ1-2	TGTGCCAGCAGTAACCTTGGGACAGGGGGAGTCTATGGCTACACCTTC	CASSNLGTGGVYGYTF
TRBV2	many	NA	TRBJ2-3	TGTGCCAGCAGAGGTCTAGCCACAGATACGCAGTATTTT	CASRGLATDTQYF
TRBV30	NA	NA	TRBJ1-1	TGTGCCTGGAGTGACGGGGGGAACACTGAAGCTTTCTTT	CAWSDGGNTEAFF